This TCR beta chain was obtained from a study of CD8+CD57+ T cells in acquired aplastic anemia (dated by TCRdb to between 2017 and 2018). For the wider study: Extracted DNA from sorted CD4+ and CD8+ cells averaged approximately 3 ug, ranging from roughly 0.17 to 27.4 ug. A CD8+CD57+ expansion meant a frequency higher than the mean frequency seen in healthy subjects.

Genomic DNA was used as template for profiling of TCR beta VDJ combinations and CDR3 sequences. An Illumina HiSeq 2000 was used for TCR repertoire sequencing. Per the original workflow: Repertoire assessment relied on Simpson's diversity index, CDR3 size and DJ length profiles, and TRBV/TRBJ rearrangement plots. The most abundant DNA sequence in the deep sequencing data was defined as the immunodominant clone. CDR3 amino acid sequences were screened for sharing across subjects and were compared with published repertoires and the VDJdb database. The raw public data were reprocessed by TCRdb itself: fastp quality trimming at Q25, MiXCR clonotype calling, in-frame beta chains only. Merged by CDR3 protein, the rows form single entries marked with the most common genes and DNA. TCRdb, rather than the study authors, made the V and J calls. The sample data list some 160,000 distinct CDR3 sequences, and approximately 51% of these were observed just once. 3.2% of the sample goes to the ten largest clones.

Patients chosen for sequencing had shown expansion of CD8+CD57+ cells by flow cytometry. Every patient had a diagnosis of severe acquired aplastic anemia based on International Study of Aplastic Anemia and Agranulocytosis and Camitta criteria. Patients had received no therapy at the time of blood sampling. The study deep-sequenced TCR repertoires of sorted CD4+ and CD8+ blood T cells from severe aplastic anemia patients and healthy subjects. In the USA, patient enrollment took place under clinicaltrials.gov protocols 00001620, 01623167, 00001397, 00071045, 00081523 and 00961064. Ficoll-Paque density gradient centrifugation was used to isolate peripheral blood mononuclear cells. Before DNA extraction, CD4+ and CD8+ T cells were sorted by FACS or by magnetic beads. Results and caveats for the whole study, not just this receptor: No significant difference in CD8+ Simpson's diversity was found between patients and healthy controls (P=0.060). Around 27 CD8+ CDR3 sequences were found to be shared between patients and controls, but these sequences appeared to be highly expressed in patients and within the immunodominant clones of the patients.

The germline ends are 12 bases apart after V is trimmed by 1 base and J by 2 bases. Measured from the cysteine to the phenylalanine, the CDR3 is 15 residues long. Only CDR3 DNA remains: 45 bases, in frame from the first base. CDR1 and CDR2, looked up from the germline V gene, are MGHRA and YSYEKL. This clonotype was seen ten or more times. Its antigen remains undetermined. No much larger clonotype is one base removed from it; base qualities were not supplied. Source material: sorted CD4+, CD8+, or CD8+CD57+ T cells (not recorded which) from PBMCs. The clonotype comes from a human donor with aplastic anemia. The rearrangement combines TRBV4-1 with TRBJ2-7; a tentative D match to TRBD1 spans 6 bases. The nucleotide sequence reads as follows: TGCGCCAGCAGCCAAGGAGGGGGTTCGGCCTACGAGCAGTACTTC. It translates as CASSQGGGSAYEQYF.